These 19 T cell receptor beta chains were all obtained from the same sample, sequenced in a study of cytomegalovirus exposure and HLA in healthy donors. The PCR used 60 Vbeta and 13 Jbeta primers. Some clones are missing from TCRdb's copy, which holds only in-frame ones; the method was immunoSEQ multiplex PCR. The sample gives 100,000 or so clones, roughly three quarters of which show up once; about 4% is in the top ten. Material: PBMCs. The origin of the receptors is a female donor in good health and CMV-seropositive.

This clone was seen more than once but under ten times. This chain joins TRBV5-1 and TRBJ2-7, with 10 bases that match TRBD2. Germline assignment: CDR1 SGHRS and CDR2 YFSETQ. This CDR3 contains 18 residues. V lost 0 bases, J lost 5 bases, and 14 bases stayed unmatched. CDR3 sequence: CASSLGAGGRPTVDEQYF. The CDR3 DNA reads TGCGCCAGCAGCTTGGGAGCGGGGGGGCGCCCGACCGTCGACGAGCAGTACTTC.

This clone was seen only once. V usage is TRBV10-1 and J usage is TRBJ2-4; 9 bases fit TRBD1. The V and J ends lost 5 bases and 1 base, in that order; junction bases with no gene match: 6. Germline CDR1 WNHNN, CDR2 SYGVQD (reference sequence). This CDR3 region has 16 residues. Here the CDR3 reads CASSQAGTGAKNIQYF. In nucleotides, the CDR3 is TGCGCCAGCAGTCAGGCCGGGACAGGGGCCAAAAACATTCAGTACTTC.

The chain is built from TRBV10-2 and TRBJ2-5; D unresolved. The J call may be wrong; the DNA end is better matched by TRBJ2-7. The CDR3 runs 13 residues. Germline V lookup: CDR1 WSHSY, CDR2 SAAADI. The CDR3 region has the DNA TGCGCCAGCAGTGAGGGCAGAAACTACGAGCAGTACTTC. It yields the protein CASSEGRNYEQYF.

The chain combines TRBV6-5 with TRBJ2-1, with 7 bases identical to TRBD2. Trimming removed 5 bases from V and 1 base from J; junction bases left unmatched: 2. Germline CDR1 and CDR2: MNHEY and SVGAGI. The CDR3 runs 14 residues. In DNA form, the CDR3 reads TGTGCCAGCAGTGGGGGGGAATCCTACAATGAGCAGTTCTTC. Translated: CASSGGESYNEQFF.

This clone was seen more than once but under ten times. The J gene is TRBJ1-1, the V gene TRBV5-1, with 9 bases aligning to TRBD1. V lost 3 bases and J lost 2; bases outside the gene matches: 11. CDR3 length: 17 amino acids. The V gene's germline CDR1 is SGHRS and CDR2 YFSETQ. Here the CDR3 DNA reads TGCGCCAGCAGCTCGACCGGGACAGGGAGAGGAAACACTGAAGCTTTCTTT. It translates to CASSSTGTGRGNTEAFF.

The CDR3 DNA follows: TGCGCCAGCAGCTTGCCTAGCGACAGCGTGGGGGAGCAGTACTTC. Residues: CASSLPSDSVGEQYF. The V and J genes are TRBV5-1 and TRBJ2-7, with D perhaps matching TRBD2 (6 bases). The V and J ends lost 1 base and 7 bases respectively, with 18 bases between them. The germline gives CDR1 SGHRS, CDR2 YFSETQ. The CDR3 has 15 amino acids.

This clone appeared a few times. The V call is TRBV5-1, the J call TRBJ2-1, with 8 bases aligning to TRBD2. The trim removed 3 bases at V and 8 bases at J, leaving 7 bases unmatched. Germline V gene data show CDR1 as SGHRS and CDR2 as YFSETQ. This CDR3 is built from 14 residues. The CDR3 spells CASSSAGLDYEQFF. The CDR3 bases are TGCGCCAGCAGCTCCGCGGGACTAGACTATGAGCAGTTCTTC.

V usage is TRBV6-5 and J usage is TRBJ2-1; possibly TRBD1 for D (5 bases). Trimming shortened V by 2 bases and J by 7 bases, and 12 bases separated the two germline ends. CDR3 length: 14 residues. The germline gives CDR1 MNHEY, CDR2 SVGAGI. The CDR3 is CASSYGQGRNEQFF. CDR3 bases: TGTGCCAGCAGTTACGGGCAGGGTCGGAATGAGCAGTTCTTC.

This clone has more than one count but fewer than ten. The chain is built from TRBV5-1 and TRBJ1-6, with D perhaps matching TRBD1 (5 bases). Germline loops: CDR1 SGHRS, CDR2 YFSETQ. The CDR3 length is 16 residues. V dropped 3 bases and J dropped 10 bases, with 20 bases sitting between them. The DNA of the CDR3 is TGCGCCAGCAGCTGGGGGAGGAGAACCGAGGGATCACCCCTCCACTTT. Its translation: CASSWGRRTEGSPLHF.

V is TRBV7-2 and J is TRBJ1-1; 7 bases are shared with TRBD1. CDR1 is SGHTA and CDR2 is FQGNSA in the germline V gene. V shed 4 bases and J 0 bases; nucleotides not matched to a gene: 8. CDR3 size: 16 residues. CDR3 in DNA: TGTGCCAGCAGCTCCCGACAGGGCTGGGTGAACACTGAAGCTTTCTTT. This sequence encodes CASSSRQGWVNTEAFF.

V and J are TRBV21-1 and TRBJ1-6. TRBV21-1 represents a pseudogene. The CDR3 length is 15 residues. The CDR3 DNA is TGTGCCAGCCTCCGTGGGGGGAGGTATGGTTCACCCCTCCACTTT. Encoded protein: CASLRGGRYGSPLHF.

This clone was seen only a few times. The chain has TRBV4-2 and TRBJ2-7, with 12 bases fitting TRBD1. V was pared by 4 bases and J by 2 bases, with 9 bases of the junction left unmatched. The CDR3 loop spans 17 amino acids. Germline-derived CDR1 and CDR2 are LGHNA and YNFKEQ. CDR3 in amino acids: CASSPGTGGGSPYEQYF. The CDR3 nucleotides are TGTGCCAGCAGCCCGGGGACAGGGGGCGGTTCGCCCTACGAGCAGTACTTC.

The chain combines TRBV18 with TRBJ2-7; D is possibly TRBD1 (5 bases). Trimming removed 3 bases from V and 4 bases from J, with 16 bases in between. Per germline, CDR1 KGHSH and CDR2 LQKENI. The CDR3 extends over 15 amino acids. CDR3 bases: TGTGCCAGCTCACCTACGGCAGGGAATAAGTACGAGCAGTACTTC. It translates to CASSPTAGNKYEQYF.

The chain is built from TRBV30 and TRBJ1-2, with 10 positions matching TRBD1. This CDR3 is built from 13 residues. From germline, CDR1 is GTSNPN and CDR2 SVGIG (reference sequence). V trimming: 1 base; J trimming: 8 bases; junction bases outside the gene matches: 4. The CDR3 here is CAWSGGTGAGYTF. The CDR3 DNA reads TGTGCCTGGAGTGGCGGGACAGGGGCCGGCTACACCTTC.

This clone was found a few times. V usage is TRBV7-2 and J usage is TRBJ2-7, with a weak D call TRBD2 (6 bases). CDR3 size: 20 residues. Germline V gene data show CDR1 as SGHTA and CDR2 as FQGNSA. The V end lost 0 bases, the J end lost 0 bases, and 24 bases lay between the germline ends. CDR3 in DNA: TGTGCCAGCAGCTTAGCTTCCTTTACCGGGAGCGGGCGGTTCTCCTACGAGCAGTACTTC. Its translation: CASSLASFTGSGRFSYEQYF.

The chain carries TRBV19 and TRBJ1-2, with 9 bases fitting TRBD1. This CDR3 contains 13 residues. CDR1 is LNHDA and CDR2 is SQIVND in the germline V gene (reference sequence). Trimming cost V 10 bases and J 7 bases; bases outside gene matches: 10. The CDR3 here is CATWDRDMGGYTF. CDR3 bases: TGTGCCACCTGGGACAGGGACATGGGTGGCTACACCTTC.

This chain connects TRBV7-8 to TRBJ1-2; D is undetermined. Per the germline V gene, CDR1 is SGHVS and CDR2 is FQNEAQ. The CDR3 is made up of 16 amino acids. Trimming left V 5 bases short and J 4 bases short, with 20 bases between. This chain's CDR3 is CASSPPWAGTPYGYTF. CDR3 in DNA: TGTGCCAGCAGCCCCCCGTGGGCAGGAACCCCCTATGGCTACACCTTC. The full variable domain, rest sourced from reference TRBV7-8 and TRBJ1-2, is GAGVSQSPRYKVAKRGQDVALRCDPISGHVSLFWYQQALGQGPEFLTYFQNEAQLDKSGLPSDRFFAERPEGSVSTLKIQRTQQEDSAVYLCASSPPWAGTPYGYTFGSGTRLTVV.

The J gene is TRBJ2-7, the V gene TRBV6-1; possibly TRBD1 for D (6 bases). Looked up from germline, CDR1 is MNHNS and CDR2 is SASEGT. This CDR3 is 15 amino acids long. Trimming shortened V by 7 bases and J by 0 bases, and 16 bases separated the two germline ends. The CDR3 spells CASTSSRGSSYEQYF. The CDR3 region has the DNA TGTGCCAGCACCTCTTCCAGGGGATCCTCCTACGAGCAGTACTTC.

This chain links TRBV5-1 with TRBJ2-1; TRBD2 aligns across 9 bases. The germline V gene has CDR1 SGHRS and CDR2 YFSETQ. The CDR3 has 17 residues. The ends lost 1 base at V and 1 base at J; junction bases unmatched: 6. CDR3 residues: CASSLPSGKGSYNEQFF. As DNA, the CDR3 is TGCGCCAGCAGCTTGCCTAGCGGGAAGGGGTCCTACAATGAGCAGTTCTTC.